This T cell receptor beta chain was sequenced for a study of post-analysis software for immune sequencing data. Study observations and caveats: The normalized Chao1 diversity of multiple sclerosis patients was significantly lower than that of controls. Relative to controls, patients had 5 or 6 TRBV segments at higher frequency, with TRBV5-6, TRBV5-1 and TRBV20-1 among these. Samples made in the same batch grouped tightly together by F measure.

Worth noting for this clonotype: Its antigen remains unknown.

The library was made from cDNA and included unique molecular identifiers. Researchers reported 520,000 or so cDNA molecules coming from roughly 0.93 to 9.6 million T cells. TCRdb itself ran the PCR reads through MiXCR, one entry per CDR3 protein. This sample has 820,000 or so distinct CDR3 sequences, with 53% found just once. Germline V gives CDR1 SGHVS, CDR2 FQNEAQ. This CDR3 has 14 amino acids. V lost 1 base, J lost 2 bases, and 9 bases lay in between. The chain has TRBV7-8 and TRBJ2-7; D not resolved. Source material: blood. The TCR comes from a girl aged 5 to 17 with multiple sclerosis. Written as DNA, the CDR3 is TGTGCCAGCAGCTTAGAGGGCAGCACCTACGAGCAGTACTTC. This gives the protein CASSLEGSTYEQYF.